The following is a T cell receptor beta chain sequence with its context. What it binds is unknown. Primers included in the PCR were 60 Vbeta and 13 Jbeta primers. Only in-frame clones appear in the TCRdb table, and some are missing; sequencing was by immunoSEQ multiplex PCR. The sample yields fewer than 350,000 clones, around 90% seen once. These data are taken from a study of cytomegalovirus exposure and HLA in healthy donors. Findings and limits, study-wide: A later analysis appeared to link common viral pathogens to several of the most significant clusters.

This receptor was identified in a woman aged 18-35 years in good health and CMV-seronegative. The sample taken for sequencing was PBMCs.

The CDR3 reads CASSSLGGQGVYEQYF. The DNA for the CDR3 is TGCGCCAGCAGCTCCCTGGGCGGACAGGGGGTCTACGAGCAGTACTTC. The genes are TRBV5-1 and TRBJ2-7; TRBD1 aligns across 10 bases. Trimming cost V 3 bases and J 3 bases; bases outside gene matches: 9. The CDR3 runs to 16 residues. CDR1 is SGHRS and CDR2 is YFSETQ in the germline V gene.